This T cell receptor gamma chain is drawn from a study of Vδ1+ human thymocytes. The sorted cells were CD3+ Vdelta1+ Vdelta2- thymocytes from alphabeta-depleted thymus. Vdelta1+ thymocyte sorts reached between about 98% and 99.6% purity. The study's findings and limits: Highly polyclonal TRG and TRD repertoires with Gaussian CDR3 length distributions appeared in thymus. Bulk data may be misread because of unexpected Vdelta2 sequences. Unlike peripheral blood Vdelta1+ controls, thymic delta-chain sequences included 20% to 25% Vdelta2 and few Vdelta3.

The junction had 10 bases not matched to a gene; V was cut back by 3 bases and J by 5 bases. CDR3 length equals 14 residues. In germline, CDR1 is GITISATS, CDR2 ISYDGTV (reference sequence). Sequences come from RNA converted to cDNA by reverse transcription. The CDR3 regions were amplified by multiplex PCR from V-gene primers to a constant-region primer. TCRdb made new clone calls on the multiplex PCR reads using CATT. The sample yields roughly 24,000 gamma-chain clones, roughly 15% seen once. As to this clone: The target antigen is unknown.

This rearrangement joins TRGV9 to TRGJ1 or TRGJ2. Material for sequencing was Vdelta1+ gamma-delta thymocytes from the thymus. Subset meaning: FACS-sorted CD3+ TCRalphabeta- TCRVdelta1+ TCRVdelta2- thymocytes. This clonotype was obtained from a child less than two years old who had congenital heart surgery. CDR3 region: CALWEPEGDYKKLF. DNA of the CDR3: TGTGCCTTGTGGGAGCCCGAAGGGGATTATAAGAAACTCTTT.